Below, 18 T cell receptor beta chains from the same sample are listed, as sequenced in a study of CD8 T cells in ankylosing spondylitis. Findings of the study overall: A motif of 7 to 9 highly homologous TCR beta variants was seen as apparently characteristic of ankylosing spondylitis blood.

Each CDR3 protein gets one entry after TCRdb re-called the 5' RACE reads with MiXCR. The sample includes more than 650,000 distinct CDR3 sequences, about 11% of them seen just once. These receptors have no identified antigens. The sample was blood, either unsorted or a sorted T cell fraction (not recorded which). The source is a male donor with ankylosing spondylitis.

This clonotype came up a few times. J is TRBJ2-7 and V is TRBV20-1; D is perhaps TRBD1 (6 bases). The CDR3 has 13 residues. Germline assignment: CDR1 DFQATT and CDR2 SNEGSKA (reference sequence). V dropped 0 bases and J dropped 7 bases, with 13 bases sitting between them. The CDR3 sequence: CSARDTGTEEQYF. DNA of the CDR3: TGCAGTGCTAGAGACACAGGGACGGAGGAGCAGTACTTC.

The chain links TRBV5-1 to TRBJ1-2; D is unclear. The CDR3 contains 13 residues. The germline V gene has CDR1 SGHRS and CDR2 YFSETQ. V lost 0 bases and J lost 8, with 11 bases in between. The CDR3 DNA reads as TGCGCCAGCAGCTTGGGTGCGGATTTCGGCTACACCTTC. It specifies CASSLGADFGYTF.

The V call is TRBV4-2, the J call TRBJ2-7; tentatively, D is TRBD1 (7 bases). Trimming removed 5 bases from V and 0 bases from J, with 14 bases in between. CDR3 length equals 15 residues. Germline CDR1 and CDR2: LGHNA and YNFKEQ. The CDR3: CASSGRRDSSYEQYF. As DNA, the CDR3 is TGTGCCAGCAGCGGTAGGCGGGACAGCTCCTACGAGCAGTACTTC.

The chain combines TRBV20-1 with TRBJ2-1, with TRBD2 matching 9 bases. The V gene's germline CDR1 is DFQATT and CDR2 SNEGSKA (reference sequence). The CDR3 has 18 amino acids. V gave up 3 bases and J gave up 0 bases; unmatched junction bases: 12. The CDR3 DNA reads as TGCAGTGCTAGTATGTCTAGCGGGAACCCAAGCTCCTACAATGAGCAGTTCTTC. This sequence encodes CSASMSSGNPSSYNEQFF.

This clonotype occurred many times. The rearrangement links TRBV20-1 to TRBJ2-7; 10 bases fit TRBD1. V shed 4 bases, J shed 4 bases, and the junction held 7 bases outside the gene matches. The CDR3 extends over 14 amino acids. From germline, CDR1 is DFQATT and CDR2 SNEGSKA (reference sequence). CDR3 residues: CSATAGTGAYEQYF. The CDR3 nucleotides read TGCAGTGCTACAGCTGGGACAGGGGCATACGAGCAGTACTTC.

This clonotype was detected many times. The chain couples TRBV7-2 to TRBJ2-7, with 11 bases aligning to TRBD1. The CDR3 has 14 amino acids. Germline values: CDR1 SGHTA, CDR2 FQGNSA. V was pared by 5 bases and J by 2 bases, with 2 bases of the junction left unmatched. In nucleotides, the CDR3 is TGTGCCAGCAGCCCGGGACAGGGGGCCTACGAGCAGTACTTC. This codes for CASSPGQGAYEQYF.

Ten or more counts support this clonotype. The rearrangement joins TRBV29-1 to TRBJ2-5; 9 nucleotides line up with TRBD1. Germline CDR1 SQVTM, CDR2 ANQGSEA. V trimming: 7 bases; J trimming: 2 bases; junction bases outside the gene matches: 2. The CDR3 totals 12 residues. The CDR3 nucleotides are TGCAGCGCGACAGGGGGGCAAGAGACCCAGTACTTC. Encoded protein: CSATGGQETQYF.

The chain recombines TRBV12-3 or TRBV12-4 with TRBJ2-2; TRBD1 agrees at 8 bases. Trimming cost V 2 bases and J 6 bases; bases outside gene matches: 5. This CDR3 region has 15 residues. The CDR3 region has the DNA TGTGCCAGCAGTTTATTGGGACAGGCCGCCGGGGAGCTGTTTTTT. Translated, it gives CASSLLGQAAGELFF.

This clonotype was detected only a few times. The chain is built from TRBV5-4 and TRBJ2-5; 8 bases map to TRBD1. Germline lookup yields CDR1 SGHNT and CDR2 YYREEE (reference sequence). V gave up 4 bases and J gave up 5 bases; unmatched junction bases: 7. The CDR3 is 14 amino acids. In DNA form, the CDR3 reads TGTGCCAGCAGCATGGACAGGGTTGGGGAGACCCAGTACTTC. It specifies CASSMDRVGETQYF.

This clonotype was recorded a few times. The chain links TRBV18 to TRBJ2-6, with D possibly being TRBD1 (7 bases). The V gene lost 5 bases and the J gene lost 7 bases, with 15 bases spanning the gap. The germline gives CDR1 KGHSH, CDR2 LQKENI. The CDR3 contains 15 residues. The CDR3 loop reads CASSAGQQSANVLTF. The CDR3, as DNA: TGTGCCAGCTCAGCGGGACAGCAATCAGCCAACGTCCTGACTTTC. Together with reference TRBV18 and TRBJ2-6, the CDR3 gives the full variable domain: NAGVMQNPRHLVRRRGQEARLRCSPMKGHSHVYWYRQLPEEGLKFMVYLQKENIIDESGMPKERFSAEFPKEGPSILRIQQVVRGDSAAYFCASSAGQQSANVLTFGAGSRLTVL.

The CDR3 is CASSSFSYGYTF. The CDR3 coding sequence is TGTGCCAGCAGCTCATTTTCCTATGGCTACACCTTC. V is TRBV11-2 and J is TRBJ1-2; no clear D. V was clipped by 4 bases and J by 4 bases, with 7 bases between them. From germline, CDR1 is SGHAT and CDR2 FQNNGV. This CDR3 contains 12 residues.

This clonotype was seen more than once but under ten times. This rearrangement joins TRBV5-1 to TRBJ1-2, with 10 bases fitting TRBD1. This CDR3 has 13 residues. V was pared by 2 bases and J by 9 bases, with 4 bases of the junction left unmatched. The V gene's germline CDR1 is SGHRS and CDR2 YFSETQ. The CDR3 sequence is CASSFWTGGSYTF. In DNA form, the CDR3 reads TGCGCCAGCAGCTTTTGGACAGGGGGAAGCTACACCTTC.

This clonotype occurred a few times. The chain couples TRBV6-5 to TRBJ2-2; 12 bases line up with TRBD2. The CDR3 totals 17 residues. Germline V gene sequence: CDR1 MNHEY, CDR2 SVGAGI. With V trimmed by 3 bases and J by 5 bases, 7 bases remained unmatched. The DNA of the CDR3 is TGTGCCAGCAGTTATCCCGGACTAGCGGGGCAGACCGGGGAGCTGTTTTTT. Amino acids: CASSYPGLAGQTGELFF.

The chain couples TRBV27 to TRBJ2-7, with TRBD1 identical over 8 bases. With V trimmed by 6 bases and J by 1 base, 8 bases remained unmatched. Germline V gene data show CDR1 as MNHEY and CDR2 as SMNVEV (reference sequence). This CDR3 spans 15 amino acids. The CDR3 nucleotides are TGTGCCAGCAGGAGGACAGGGATCGGATCCTACGAGCAGTACTTC. Protein product: CASRRTGIGSYEQYF.

The CDR3 sequence: CASSIDWTVNQPQHF. The CDR3 DNA sequence: TGTGCCAGTAGTATAGACTGGACAGTAAATCAGCCCCAGCATTTT. V gene TRBV19 combines with J gene TRBJ1-5; D is possibly TRBD1 (6 bases). The CDR3 contains 15 residues. The germline V gene has CDR1 LNHDA and CDR2 SQIVND (reference sequence). V lost 0 bases to trimming and J lost 4 bases, with 10 bases between them.

The CDR3 loop is CASSLIGKWNTEAFF. DNA of the CDR3: TGCGCCAGCAGCTTGATCGGAAAATGGAACACTGAAGCTTTCTTT. This chain links TRBV5-1 with TRBJ1-1; no reliable D call. Trimming stripped 1 base from V and 1 base from J, with 11 bases between. Germline CDR1 reads SGHRS; CDR2 reads YFSETQ. The CDR3 covers 15 residues.

This clonotype was observed a handful of times. The DNA for the CDR3 is TGTGCCACCGCGGAGGTGACGTACAATGAGCAGTTCTTC. This encodes CATAEVTYNEQFF. The rearrangement joins TRBV24-1 to TRBJ2-1; tentatively, D is TRBD2 (5 bases). Germline lookup yields CDR1 KGHDR and CDR2 SFDVKD. V was trimmed by 9 bases and J by 4 bases, leaving 12 bases between them. The CDR3 totals 13 residues.

The chain couples TRBV6-2 or TRBV6-3 to TRBJ2-5; TRBD2 aligns across 7 bases. V lost 1 base, J lost 2 bases, and 10 bases stayed unmatched. Germline assignment: CDR1 MNHEY and CDR2 SVGEGT. The CDR3 length is 17 residues. CDR3: CASSYFGLAVGQETQYF. DNA for the CDR3: TGTGCCAGCAGTTACTTCGGTCTAGCGGTCGGGCAAGAGACCCAGTACTTC.